A selection of T cell receptor beta chains follows, all from one sample in a study of shared clonotypes between healthy human individuals. Only in-frame clones appear in the TCRdb table, and some are missing; sequencing was by immunoSEQ multiplex PCR. The sample lists millions of clones, 90% to 95% seen once, with about 0.13% in the top ten. Sample: naive CD4+ T cells sorted from blood. The receptors come from a man younger than 35 in good health. CDR3s include the opening cysteine and the closing phenylalanine or tryptophan. Fields, in order: D gene, V gene, clone size, CDR3 length, J gene, CDR3 protein, CDR3 DNA. The D gene is left open where the match is weak. Some rows mark clone size as missing; the rest say once, few, many or name a class of expanded clone.

D gene: NA; V gene: TRBV19; clone size: NA; CDR3 length: 16; J gene: TRBJ2-6; CDR3 protein: CASSPDGTSGANVLTF; CDR3 DNA: TGTGCCAGTAGTCCGGACGGGACCTCTGGGGCCAACGTCCTGACTTTC
D gene: NA; V gene: TRBV7-9; clone size: NA; CDR3 length: 18; J gene: TRBJ1-4; CDR3 protein: CASSAGSSGGTFSEKLFF; CDR3 DNA: TGTGCCAGCAGCGCCGGCTCTTCCGGGGGGACCTTTAGTGAAAAACTGTTTTTT
D gene: NA; V gene: TRBV30; clone size: NA; CDR3 length: 14; J gene: TRBJ1-4; CDR3 protein: CAWEPPVANEKLFF; CDR3 DNA: TGTGCCTGGGAGCCCCCAGTGGCTAATGAAAAACTGTTTTTT
D gene: NA; V gene: TRBV2; clone size: NA; CDR3 length: 13; J gene: TRBJ2-3; CDR3 protein: CASSPQGTDTQYF; CDR3 DNA: TGTGCCAGCAGTCCACAGGGAACAGATACGCAGTATTTT
D gene: TRBD1; V gene: TRBV6-6; clone size: NA; CDR3 length: 15; J gene: TRBJ2-2; CDR3 protein: CASSFGTANTGELFF; CDR3 DNA: TGTGCCAGCAGTTTTGGGACAGCTAACACCGGGGAGCTGTTTTTT
D gene: NA; V gene: TRBV14; clone size: NA; CDR3 length: 15; J gene: TRBJ1-5; CDR3 protein: CASSQGGVSNQPQHF; CDR3 DNA: TGTGCCAGCAGCCAAGGCGGGGTGAGCAATCAGCCCCAGCATTTT
D gene: NA; V gene: TRBV7-6; clone size: NA; CDR3 length: 13; J gene: TRBJ2-4; CDR3 protein: CASSLNPKNIQYF; CDR3 DNA: TGTGCCAGCAGCTTAAACCCCAAAAACATTCAGTACTTC
D gene: TRBD1; V gene: TRBV7-2; clone size: NA; CDR3 length: 17; J gene: TRBJ1-1; CDR3 protein: CASSLETGLGTNTEAFF; CDR3 DNA: TGTGCCAGCAGCTTAGAGACAGGGTTGGGGACGAACACTGAAGCTTTCTTT
D gene: NA; V gene: TRBV6-1; clone size: NA; CDR3 length: 13; J gene: TRBJ2-3; CDR3 protein: CASNGVRTDTQYF; CDR3 DNA: TGTGCCAGCAATGGGGTCCGGACAGATACGCAGTATTTT
D gene: TRBD1; V gene: TRBV5-1; clone size: once; CDR3 length: 15; J gene: TRBJ2-3; CDR3 protein: CASSLDRVWTDTQYF; CDR3 DNA: TGCGCCAGCAGCCTTGACAGGGTCTGGACAGATACGCAGTATTTT
D gene: NA; V gene: TRBV7-7; clone size: NA; CDR3 length: 13; J gene: TRBJ2-5; CDR3 protein: CASSYQKGETQYF; CDR3 DNA: TGTGCTAGCAGCTACCAGAAGGGAGAGACCCAGTACTTC
D gene: NA; V gene: TRBV5-1; clone size: NA; CDR3 length: 14; J gene: TRBJ1-6; CDR3 protein: CASSLATGSSPLHF; CDR3 DNA: TGCGCCAGCAGCTTGGCCACAGGGAGTTCACCCCTCCACTTT
D gene: NA; V gene: TRBV6-1; clone size: NA; CDR3 length: 17; J gene: TRBJ2-3; CDR3 protein: CASSARGQIGSTDTQYF; CDR3 DNA: TGTGCCAGCAGTGCCCGGGGACAAATAGGAAGCACAGATACGCAGTATTTT
D gene: TRBD1; V gene: TRBV7-9; clone size: NA; CDR3 length: 15; J gene: TRBJ2-3; CDR3 protein: CASSFNRGVTDTQYF; CDR3 DNA: TGTGCCAGCAGCTTTAACAGGGGAGTCACAGATACGCAGTATTTT
D gene: TRBD1; V gene: TRBV19; clone size: NA; CDR3 length: 14; J gene: TRBJ2-3; CDR3 protein: CASKRDRSTDTQYF; CDR3 DNA: TGTGCCAGTAAAAGGGACAGGTCCACAGATACGCAGTATTTT
D gene: TRBD2; V gene: TRBV5-6; clone size: NA; CDR3 length: 16; J gene: TRBJ2-1; CDR3 protein: CASSYRTSGNHNEQFF; CDR3 DNA: TGTGCCAGCAGCTACAGGACTAGCGGAAATCACAATGAGCAGTTCTTC